These 11 T cell receptor beta chains were all obtained from the same sample, sequenced in a study of T cell responses to AZD1222 COVID-19 vaccine. Some clones are missing from TCRdb's copy, which holds only in-frame ones; the method was immunoSEQ multiplex PCR. This table has around 120,000 clones, about 89% appearing once. This material consisted of peripheral blood, taken on day 0 of AZD1222 vaccination. These receptors came from an adult in good health.

In the case of this clone: Other DNA sequences in this sample translate to the same CDR3. The J gene is TRBJ1-2, the V gene TRBV7-9; unclear D gene. CDR1 SEHNR and CDR2 FQNEAQ come from the germline V gene (reference sequence). CDR3 length equals 13 residues. The V end was cut by 1 base, the J end by 8 bases, with 11 bases between. This chain's CDR3 is CASSLGTGGGYTF. CDR3 DNA sequence: TGTGCCAGCAGCTTAGGAACCGGTGGCGGCTACACCTTC.

The chain employs TRBV30 and TRBJ2-4; the D is unclear. Germline V gene lookup returns CDR1 GTSNPN and CDR2 SVGIG (reference sequence). The germline V and J ends were trimmed by 2 bases and 0 bases, with 8 bases remaining between them. The CDR3 totals 14 residues. The DNA for the CDR3 is TGTGCCTGGAGTCCGGGTCTAGCCAAAAACATTCAGTACTTC. Amino acids: CAWSPGLAKNIQYF.

This sequence joins TRBV3-1 (or the pseudogene TRBV3-2) and TRBJ1-5, with 8 bases fitting TRBD1. Per the germline V gene, CDR1 is LGHDT and CDR2 is YNNKEL (reference sequence). Trimming took 6 bases from V and 2 from J; bases not matched to a gene: 6. The CDR3 spans 15 residues. The CDR3 is CASSPDRGGNQPQHF. The CDR3, as DNA: TGTGCCAGCAGTCCCGACAGGGGCGGCAATCAGCCCCAGCATTTT.

The V and J genes are TRBV20-1 and TRBJ1-3; D unclear. CDR1 is DFQATT and CDR2 is SNEGSKA in the germline V gene (reference sequence). V lost 5 bases, J lost 1 base, and 3 bases lay in between. This CDR3 is 11 amino acids long. The CDR3 DNA is TGCAGTGCTTTTTCTGGAAACACCATATATTTT. Translating it yields CSAFSGNTIYF.

The chain has TRBV9 and TRBJ2-5, with TRBD2 matching 10 bases. The CDR3 loop spans 17 amino acids. CDR1 and CDR2 from the germline V gene are SGDLS and YYNGEE. With V trimmed by 0 bases and J by 1 base, 6 bases remained unmatched. DNA of the CDR3: TGTGCCAGCAGCGTAGGGGTAGCGGGAGGTGTCCAAGAGACCCAGTACTTC. It yields the protein CASSVGVAGGVQETQYF.

The rearrangement uses TRBV5-5 and TRBJ1-1; maybe TRBD1 (5 bases). V lost 3 bases and J lost 5, with 14 bases in between. The CDR3 has 14 residues. Germline V gives CDR1 SGHKS, CDR2 YYEKEE (reference sequence). CDR3 loop: CASSWDPLVTEAFF. The CDR3 region has the DNA TGTGCCAGCAGCTGGGACCCGTTGGTAACTGAAGCTTTCTTT.

The chain recombines TRBV7-6 with TRBJ2-1; 10 bases align to TRBD2. J was trimmed by 0 bases and V by 0 bases; bases with no gene match: 11. The CDR3 totals 20 residues. Germline V gene lookup returns CDR1 SGHVS and CDR2 FNYEAQ. CDR3 sequence (DNA): TGTGCCAGCAGCTTAGCGGGGGTAGGACTAGCGGAGTACTCCTACAATGAGCAGTTCTTC. Translating it yields CASSLAGVGLAEYSYNEQFF.

CDR3: CASSPGWGNQPQHF. CDR3 in DNA: TGTGCCAGCTCACCAGGGTGGGGCAATCAGCCCCAGCATTTT. The gene calls are TRBV18 and TRBJ1-5, with unresolved D. Trimming cost V 2 bases and J 2 bases, with 7 bases left between them. Germline CDR1 reads KGHSH; CDR2 reads LQKENI. The CDR3 consists of 14 residues.

The chain carries TRBV5-1 and TRBJ1-1, with D possibly matching TRBD1 (5 bases). The V gene lost 1 base and the J gene lost 0 bases, with 16 bases spanning the gap. The CDR3 length is 17 residues. Germline V gene sequence: CDR1 SGHRS, CDR2 YFSETQ. CDR3 sequence: CASSLSGSIEMNTEAFF. The CDR3 DNA reads as TGCGCCAGCAGCTTGTCAGGGTCTATCGAAATGAACACTGAAGCTTTCTTT.

The V gene is TRBV14, the J gene TRBJ2-7; D is ambiguous. V dropped 3 bases and J dropped 0 bases, with 6 bases sitting between them. Germline CDR1 SGHDN, CDR2 FVKESK. The CDR3 is made up of 13 amino acids. The CDR3: CASSHEVSYEQYF. The CDR3 region has the DNA TGTGCCAGCAGCCATGAAGTCTCCTACGAGCAGTACTTC.

The gene calls are TRBV19 and TRBJ1-2, with TRBD1 matching over 9 bases. The germline CDR1 and CDR2 sequences are LNHDA and SQIVND (reference sequence). The V segment lost 5 bases and the J segment 7 bases; nucleotides outside the gene matches: 5. This CDR3 region has 13 residues. The chain's CDR3 is CASSGGTGTGYTF. For the CDR3, the DNA is TGTGCCAGTAGTGGCGGGACAGGGACTGGCTACACCTTC.